The clone carrying this T cell receptor (beta chain) has more than one count but fewer than ten. Its antigen is unknown. The CDR3 contains 14 residues. Germline CDR1 reads MGHRA; CDR2 reads YSYEKL. V lost 1 base to trimming and J lost 4 bases; unmatched junction nucleotides: 3. The data derive from a study of cytomegalovirus exposure and HLA in healthy donors. Study-level background: Earlier results showed 117 million unique TCR beta sequences derived from 150 million to 200 million T cells.

The PCR contained 60 Vbeta and 13 Jbeta primers. Clones were sequenced by immunoSEQ multiplex PCR, and TCRdb holds only the in-frame ones, with some missing. The sample has hundreds of thousands of clones, around 80% seen once. Study results and limitations: A link between a missense DCLRE1C variant and TCR beta V- and J-gene trimming emerged from a later analysis. Upon later analysis, TCR association rates were observed to vary by HLA locus, being highest for DRB1 and lowest for HLA-C.

The specimen sequenced was PBMCs. The genes are TRBV4-1 and TRBJ2-7, with 8 bases matching TRBD2. This clonotype was sampled from a woman in her fifties or sixties in good health and CMV-seropositive. CDR3 in DNA: TGCGCCAGCAGCCAAGCCTCTAGCGGGTACGAGCAGTACTTC. This sequence encodes CASSQASSGYEQYF.